This is a list of T cell receptor beta chains from one sample in a study of cytomegalovirus exposure and HLA in healthy donors. TCRdb's copy holds only in-frame clones and misses some; the assay was immunoSEQ multiplex PCR. The sample has about 190,000 clones; almost 85% are singletons. Specimen: PBMCs. These receptors were obtained from a boy between 10 and 17 years old in good health and CMV-seronegative. The CDR3 runs from the conserved cysteine through the conserved F or W. Fields, in order: CDR3 length, clone size, J gene, V gene, D gene, CDR3 DNA, CDR3 protein. A D gene is named only where the DNA matches it firmly. The listing skips clone size in some rows; elsewhere it reads once, few, many or a size class.

CDR3 length: 12; clone size: .; J gene: TRBJ1-1; V gene: TRBV6-6; D gene: .; CDR3 DNA: TGTGCCAGCAGTTACCCAGGGAGGTGGGCTTTCTTT; CDR3 protein: CASSYPGRWAFF
CDR3 length: 16; clone size: .; J gene: TRBJ2-6; V gene: TRBV19; D gene: .; CDR3 DNA: TGTGCCAGTACCCCTACAGGGCCCACTGGGGCCAACGTCCTGACTTTC; CDR3 protein: CASTPTGPTGANVLTF
CDR3 length: 17; clone size: few; J gene: TRBJ2-7; V gene: TRBV15; D gene: TRBD2; CDR3 DNA: TGTGCCACCAGCAGAGTTACCGGGACTAGCGGGAGGTACGAGCAGTACTTC; CDR3 protein: CATSRVTGTSGRYEQYF
CDR3 length: 15; clone size: .; J gene: TRBJ2-7; V gene: TRBV4-1; D gene: TRBD2; CDR3 DNA: TGCGCCAGCAGCCAAGATAGCGGGAGTTTGTACGAGCAGTACTTC; CDR3 protein: CASSQDSGSLYEQYF
CDR3 length: 15; clone size: .; J gene: TRBJ1-5; V gene: TRBV6-1; D gene: .; CDR3 DNA: TGTGCCAGCAGTGTCCCGGCTGGGGCGCGTCAGCCCCAGCATTTT; CDR3 protein: CASSVPAGARQPQHF
CDR3 length: 14; clone size: .; J gene: TRBJ1-3; V gene: TRBV7-6; D gene: .; CDR3 DNA: TGTGCCAGACGCGGGTGCCTCTCTGGAAACACCATATATTTT; CDR3 protein: CARRGCLSGNTIYF
CDR3 length: 15; clone size: .; J gene: TRBJ2-3; V gene: TRBV15; D gene: .; CDR3 DNA: TGTGCCACCAGCAGAGAAGTGGGAGTTACAGATACGCAGTATTTT; CDR3 protein: CATSREVGVTDTQYF
CDR3 length: 13; clone size: .; J gene: TRBJ1-2; V gene: TRBV27; D gene: .; CDR3 DNA: TGTGCCAGCAGTGCCGACGGGGGGGGTGGCTACACCTTC; CDR3 protein: CASSADGGGGYTF
CDR3 length: 13; clone size: .; J gene: TRBJ1-1; V gene: TRBV7-2; D gene: .; CDR3 DNA: TGTGCCAGCAGCTCCCCATGGGGAGCTGAAGCTTTCTTT; CDR3 protein: CASSSPWGAEAFF
CDR3 length: 15; clone size: .; J gene: TRBJ2-5; V gene: TRBV28; D gene: TRBD1; CDR3 DNA: TGTGCCAGCAGCCCCGCAGGGGGCATAGGGGAGACCCAGTACTTC; CDR3 protein: CASSPAGGIGETQYF
CDR3 length: 14; clone size: .; J gene: TRBJ2-5; V gene: TRBV19; D gene: TRBD1; CDR3 DNA: TGTGCCAGTAGCCCCCCAGGGGGCTCAGAGACCCAGTACTTC; CDR3 protein: CASSPPGGSETQYF
CDR3 length: 18; clone size: .; J gene: TRBJ2-3; V gene: TRBV9; D gene: TRBD1; CDR3 DNA: TGTGCCAGCAGCACGGGACCCGACAGGGGCTCCTATCGAGGTACGCAGTATTTT; CDR3 protein: CASSTGPDRGSYRGTQYF
CDR3 length: 16; clone size: once; J gene: TRBJ1-4; V gene: TRBV5-4; D gene: TRBD1; CDR3 DNA: TGTGCCAGCAGCAGGGACAGGGGATTTCAACAAGAAAAACTGTTTTTT; CDR3 protein: CASSRDRGFQQEKLFF
CDR3 length: 15; clone size: .; J gene: TRBJ2-3; V gene: TRBV5-1; D gene: TRBD2; CDR3 DNA: TGCGCCAGCAGCCTACTAGCGGGGGGAGACTTAGCGCAGTATTTT; CDR3 protein: CASSLLAGGDLAQYF
CDR3 length: 13; clone size: .; J gene: TRBJ2-5; V gene: TRBV7-2; D gene: TRBD1; CDR3 DNA: TGTGCCAGCAGCCCCACAGGGGTCGAGACCCAGTACTTC; CDR3 protein: CASSPTGVETQYF
CDR3 length: 18; clone size: once; J gene: TRBJ2-2; V gene: TRBV7-2; D gene: TRBD2; CDR3 DNA: TGTGCCAGCAGCTTAGTTAGCGGGAGGGGCCGGGGCACCGGGGAGCTGTTTTTT; CDR3 protein: CASSLVSGRGRGTGELFF
CDR3 length: 13; clone size: once; J gene: TRBJ1-6; V gene: TRBV6-5; D gene: .; CDR3 DNA: TGTGCCAGCAGTTTCGGAGGCGGGTCACCCCTCCACTTT; CDR3 protein: CASSFGGGSPLHF
CDR3 length: 12; clone size: once; J gene: TRBJ2-7; V gene: TRBV19; D gene: .; CDR3 DNA: TGTGCCAGTAGTAGGACTAAGGACGAGCAGTACTTC; CDR3 protein: CASSRTKDEQYF
CDR3 length: 15; clone size: .; J gene: TRBJ2-7; V gene: TRBV18; D gene: TRBD2; CDR3 DNA: TGTGCCAGCTCACCACCTAGCGGGGGGCCTACCGAGCAGTACTTC; CDR3 protein: CASSPPSGGPTEQYF
CDR3 length: 14; clone size: once; J gene: TRBJ2-2; V gene: TRBV29-1; D gene: .; CDR3 DNA: TGCAGCGTTGCTTGGGGGGGCGACACCGGGGAGCTGTTTTTT; CDR3 protein: CSVAWGGDTGELFF
CDR3 length: 15; clone size: .; J gene: TRBJ1-5; V gene: TRBV6-1; D gene: TRBD1; CDR3 DNA: TGTGCCAGCAGGCGACAGGGGGCGCAGGGACAGCCCCAGCATTTT; CDR3 protein: CASRRQGAQGQPQHF
CDR3 length: 10; clone size: .; J gene: TRBJ2-3; V gene: TRBV6-5; D gene: .; CDR3 DNA: TGTGCCAGCTTCCAGGGCACGCAGTATTTT; CDR3 protein: CASFQGTQYF
CDR3 length: 13; clone size: .; J gene: TRBJ1-1; V gene: TRBV7-3; D gene: TRBD1; CDR3 DNA: TGTGCCAGCAGCACGACAGGGGACACTGAAGCTTTCTTT; CDR3 protein: CASSTTGDTEAFF
CDR3 length: 13; clone size: .; J gene: TRBJ1-1; V gene: TRBV27; D gene: .; CDR3 DNA: TGTGCCAGCAGCTTGACAGTGAACACTGAAGCTTTCTTT; CDR3 protein: CASSLTVNTEAFF
CDR3 length: 15; clone size: .; J gene: TRBJ2-1; V gene: TRBV6-1; D gene: .; CDR3 DNA: TGTGCCAGCAGGCGGGGCAGCTCGGGGGACAATGAGCAGTTCTTC; CDR3 protein: CASRRGSSGDNEQFF
CDR3 length: 14; clone size: .; J gene: TRBJ2-7; V gene: TRBV27; D gene: .; CDR3 DNA: TGTGCCAGCAGACGCCGCGATCTCTCCTACGAGCAGTACTTC; CDR3 protein: CASRRRDLSYEQYF
CDR3 length: 16; clone size: .; J gene: TRBJ2-7; V gene: TRBV6-5; D gene: TRBD1; CDR3 DNA: TGTGCCAGCAGTTACTTACCCCGGGACAGGGGTAACGAGCAGTACTTC; CDR3 protein: CASSYLPRDRGNEQYF
CDR3 length: 17; clone size: .; J gene: TRBJ2-2; V gene: TRBV4-1; D gene: TRBD2; CDR3 DNA: TGCGCCAGCAGCCAATGGCTTAGCGGGACGAACACCGGGGAGCTGTTTTTT; CDR3 protein: CASSQWLSGTNTGELFF
CDR3 length: 15; clone size: .; J gene: TRBJ2-2; V gene: TRBV5-1; D gene: TRBD1; CDR3 DNA: TGCGCCAGCAGTGAGGGACAGGGGGACGTCGGGGAGCTGTTTTTT; CDR3 protein: CASSEGQGDVGELFF
CDR3 length: 13; clone size: .; J gene: TRBJ1-6; V gene: TRBV29-1; D gene: TRBD1; CDR3 DNA: TGCAGCGTCGGGACAGATTATAATTCACCCCTCCACTTT; CDR3 protein: CSVGTDYNSPLHF
CDR3 length: 14; clone size: few; J gene: TRBJ1-5; V gene: TRBV4-3; D gene: .; CDR3 DNA: TGCGCCAGCAGCCAACGGCAGGGTAATCAGCCCCAGCATTTT; CDR3 protein: CASSQRQGNQPQHF
CDR3 length: 15; clone size: .; J gene: TRBJ2-1; V gene: TRBV6-1; D gene: TRBD2; CDR3 DNA: TGTGCCAGCAGTGAATGGGGGACTACTTACAATGAGCAGTTCTTC; CDR3 protein: CASSEWGTTYNEQFF
CDR3 length: 15; clone size: .; J gene: TRBJ1-1; V gene: TRBV7-2; D gene: .; CDR3 DNA: TGTGCCAGCAGCTTAGATGGGAACAGGGTGGAAGAAGCTTTCTTT; CDR3 protein: CASSLDGNRVEEAFF
CDR3 length: 14; clone size: .; J gene: TRBJ2-7; V gene: TRBV27; D gene: .; CDR3 DNA: TGTGCCAGCAGTTTATCGGTGCGGGTCCACGAGCAGTACTTC; CDR3 protein: CASSLSVRVHEQYF
CDR3 length: 16; clone size: .; J gene: TRBJ2-5; V gene: TRBV7-2; D gene: TRBD2; CDR3 DNA: TGTGCCAGCAGCCTGGTAGCGGGGTCTCGTCAAGAGACCCAGTACTTC; CDR3 protein: CASSLVAGSRQETQYF
CDR3 length: 14; clone size: .; J gene: TRBJ2-5; V gene: TRBV5-1; D gene: .; CDR3 DNA: TGCGCCAGCAGCTTGGCGACAGGTCAAGAGACCCAGTACTTC; CDR3 protein: CASSLATGQETQYF
CDR3 length: 16; clone size: .; J gene: TRBJ1-2; V gene: TRBV6-5; D gene: .; CDR3 DNA: TGTGCCAGCAGTTACTCCTTCGGGGGGCTAAACTATGGCTACACCTTC; CDR3 protein: CASSYSFGGLNYGYTF